This T cell receptor (beta chain) was profiled in a study of graft-versus-host responses after intestinal transplantation. Study-wide context: Recipients were given multivisceral, liver-intestinal, or isolated intestinal transplants. Induction with anti-thymocyte globulin, then tacrolimus and steroids for around three years, was given to all recipients.

Produced via immunoSEQ multiplex PCR; TCRdb's table is partial and in-frame only. The sample shows about 19,000 clones, more than 75% of them seen only once. The length of the CDR3 is 15 residues. V dropped 3 bases and J dropped 6 bases, with 18 bases sitting between them. Germline-derived CDR1 and CDR2 are SGHRS and YFSETQ. General study results and limits: GvH clones were identified in recipient marrow, with some first appearing in ileum or blood.

This clone occurred once. Its antigen is as yet unknown. The clonotype originates from a human patient who received an intestinal transplant, so some T cells may come from the graft donor. V and J are TRBV5-1 and TRBJ1-2; D not resolved. Here the sequenced sample was bone marrow, taken around 120 days after transplant. The CDR3 sequence: CASSSMAGAGDGYTF. The CDR3 nucleotides read TGCGCCAGCAGCTCAATGGCAGGAGCGGGTGATGGCTACACCTTC.